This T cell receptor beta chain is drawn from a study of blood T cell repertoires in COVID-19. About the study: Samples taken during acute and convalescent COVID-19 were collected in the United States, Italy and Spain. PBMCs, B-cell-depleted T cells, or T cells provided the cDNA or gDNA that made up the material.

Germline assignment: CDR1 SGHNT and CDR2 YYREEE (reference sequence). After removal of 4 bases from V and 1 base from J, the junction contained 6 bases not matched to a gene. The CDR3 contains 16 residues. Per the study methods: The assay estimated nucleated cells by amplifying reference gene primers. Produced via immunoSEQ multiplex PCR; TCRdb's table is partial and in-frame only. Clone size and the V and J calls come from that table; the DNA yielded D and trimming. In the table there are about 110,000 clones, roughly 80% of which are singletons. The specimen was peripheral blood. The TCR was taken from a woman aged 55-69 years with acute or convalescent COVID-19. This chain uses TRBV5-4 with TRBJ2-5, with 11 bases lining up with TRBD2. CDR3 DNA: TGTGCCAGCAGCCGGTGGACTAGCGGGTCCCAAGAGACCCAGTACTTC. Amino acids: CASSRWTSGSQETQYF. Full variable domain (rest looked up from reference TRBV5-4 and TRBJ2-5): ETGVTQSPTHLIKTRGQQVTLRCSSQSGHNTVSWYQQALGQGPQFIFQYYREEENGRGNFPPRFSGLQFPNYSSELNVNALELDDSALYLCASSRWTSGSQETQYFGPGTRLLVL.